The 17 T cell receptor beta chains below all came from one sample that was sequenced in a study of blood T cell repertoires in COVID-19. Clones were sequenced by immunoSEQ multiplex PCR, and TCRdb holds only the in-frame ones, with some missing. This sample has fewer than 350,000 clones; about 86% occur once, and the top ten carry 2.5% to 3%. Sequenced material: peripheral blood. The source of these receptors is a woman aged 55-69 years with active or convalescent COVID-19.

The rearrangement uses TRBV12-3 or TRBV12-4 and TRBJ1-5, with TRBD1 matching 7 bases. The CDR3 has 13 amino acids. V lost 6 bases and J lost 5; bases outside the gene matches: 4. In nucleotides, the CDR3 is TGTGCCAGCAGCACAGGGGACCATCAGCCCCAGCATTTT. It specifies CASSTGDHQPQHF.

This chain connects TRBV28 to TRBJ2-1, with D possibly being TRBD2 (6 bases). The CDR3 is made up of 15 amino acids. Germline V gene sequence: CDR1 MDHEN, CDR2 SYDVKM. V was clipped by 3 bases and J by 10 bases, with 19 bases between them. CDR3 DNA sequence: TGTGCCAGCAGTTTGTCCGGGACTGGCATCAGAGAGCAGTTCTTC. Amino acid sequence: CASSLSGTGIREQFF.

This clone was recorded many times. The rearrangement uses TRBV25-1 and TRBJ1-6; a possible D gene is TRBD1 (6 bases). Trimming took 6 bases from V and 5 from J, leaving 14 bases between them. The CDR3 is 15 residues long. Germline-derived CDR1 and CDR2 are MGHDK and SYGVNS. The CDR3 bases are TGTGCCAGCAGAACCCGGGACAAGAATAATTCACCCCTCCACTTT. Translation gives CASRTRDKNNSPLHF.

This CDR3 is CASSEIDFEQFF. CDR3 DNA sequence: TGTGCCAGCAGTGAAATAGATTTTGAGCAGTTCTTC. V usage is TRBV25-1 and J usage is TRBJ2-1, with unresolved D. The CDR3 totals 12 residues. Looked up from germline, CDR1 is MGHDK and CDR2 is SYGVNS. V shed 2 bases and J shed 9 bases, with 8 bases lying between them.

The chain links TRBV4-1 to TRBJ2-3, with 7 bases identical to TRBD2. The germline gives CDR1 MGHRA, CDR2 YSYEKL. The CDR3 extends over 16 amino acids. V shed 3 bases, J shed 4 bases, and the junction held 10 bases outside the gene matches. The CDR3 nucleotides read TGCGCCAGCAGCCACCAAAGCGGGGCGAGAGCAGATACGCAGTATTTT. Translating it yields CASSHQSGARADTQYF.

This chain joins TRBV7-9 and TRBJ2-2; D not resolved. The CDR3 is made up of 14 amino acids. Trimming removed 3 bases at V and 3 bases at J, with 8 bases between. The germline V gene encodes CDR1 SEHNR and CDR2 FQNEAQ (reference sequence). In DNA form, the CDR3 reads TGTGCCAGCAGCTTGTTCGGAGACACCGGGGAGCTGTTTTTT. Its translation is CASSLFGDTGELFF.

The chain carries TRBV7-2 and TRBJ1-6; 8 bases match TRBD1. CDR1 is SGHTA and CDR2 is FQGNSA in the germline V gene. Trimming removed 5 bases from V and 9 bases from J; junction bases left unmatched: 6. The CDR3 length is 14 residues. CDR3 bases: TGTGCCAGCAGCCAGGGACAGGCCCCTTCACCCCTCCACTTT. Protein: CASSQGQAPSPLHF.

The gene calls are TRBV5-6 and TRBJ1-1, with no clear D. Trimming took off 4 bases at V and 4 bases at J, with 11 bases between the two ends. CDR1 and CDR2 from the germline V gene are SGHDT and YYEEEE. The CDR3 contains 13 residues. The CDR3 DNA follows: TGTGCCAGCAGCGAACAATGGCCCACTGAAGCTTTCTTT. Its translation is CASSEQWPTEAFF. The full variable domain, completed using reference TRBV5-6 and TRBJ1-1, is DAGVTQSPTHLIKTRGQQVTLRCSPKSGHDTVSWYQQALGQGPQFIFQYYEEEERQRGNFPDRFSGHQFPNYSSELNVNALLLGDSALYLCASSEQWPTEAFFGQGTRLTVV.

The J gene is TRBJ1-3, the V gene TRBV7-2; D is ambiguous. Germline V gene sequence: CDR1 SGHTA, CDR2 FQGNSA. The V end was cut by 2 bases, the J end by 0 bases, with 8 bases between. This CDR3 is 15 amino acids long. Here the CDR3 reads CASSLTFTSGNTIYF. The CDR3 region has the DNA TGTGCCAGCAGCTTAACATTTACCTCTGGAAACACCATATATTTT.

The chain joins TRBV11-1 to TRBJ2-7; 7 nucleotides agree with TRBD1. This CDR3 contains 15 residues. In germline, CDR1 is SGHAT, CDR2 FQDESV (reference sequence). V gave up 5 bases and J gave up 5 bases; unmatched junction bases: 12. DNA for the CDR3: TGTGCCAGCAGCCCCAACCCGACAGGGTGGGACGAGCAGTACTTC. As protein: CASSPNPTGWDEQYF. Drawing the rest from reference TRBV11-1 and TRBJ2-7, the complete variable domain is EAEVAQSPRYKITEKSQAVAFWCDPISGHATLYWYRQILGQGPELLVQFQDESVVDDSQLPKDRFSAERLKGVDSTLKIQPAELGDSAMYLCASSPNPTGWDEQYFGPGTRLTVT.

This chain uses TRBV4-1 with TRBJ2-1; 8 nucleotides align to TRBD2. This CDR3 contains 18 residues. The J segment lost 1 base and the V segment lost 6 bases, leaving 14 bases of the junction unmatched. Germline CDR1 reads MGHRA; CDR2 reads YSYEKL. The CDR3 nucleotides are TGCGCCAGCAGTGGTACGGGGGGGCGGATGTATTCCTACAATGAGCAGTTCTTC. Its translation is CASSGTGGRMYSYNEQFF.

About this clone: One end of the junction is discordant with germline, which a read error may explain. The genes are TRBV7-9 and TRBJ2-7; 7 bases agree with TRBD1. The CDR3 length is 12 residues. Looked up from germline, CDR1 is SEHNR and CDR2 is FQNEAQ (reference sequence). The CDR3 reads CASSFSGGIGDF. The CDR3 DNA follows: TGTGCCAGCAGCTTCTCAGGGGGTATCGGGGACTTC.

This sequence joins TRBV9 and TRBJ2-5; no definite D call. Per the germline V gene, CDR1 is SGDLS and CDR2 is YYNGEE. This CDR3 is built from 13 residues. V was pared by 0 bases and J by 9 bases, with 12 bases between. CDR3 in amino acids: CASSVEPGRAQYF. As DNA, the CDR3 is TGTGCCAGCAGCGTAGAGCCAGGCAGAGCCCAGTACTTC.

This chain uses TRBV9 with TRBJ2-5, with D maybe TRBD2 (6 bases). The CDR3 sequence is 15 residues long. In germline, CDR1 is SGDLS, CDR2 YYNGEE. V lost 4 bases and J lost 2, with 15 bases in between. CDR3 region: CASSPGTGRQETQYF. The DNA of the CDR3 is TGTGCCAGCAGCCCCGGGACTGGGAGACAAGAGACCCAGTACTTC.

The table lists this clone with a count of one. This rearrangement joins TRBV6-2 or TRBV6-3 to TRBJ1-5; the D is unclear. Looked up from germline, CDR1 is MNHEY and CDR2 is SVGEGT. The CDR3 has 13 amino acids. V shed 2 bases and J shed 7 bases, with 9 bases lying between them. In DNA form, the CDR3 reads TGTGCCAGCAGTTACCCTGGCTTGCAGCCCCAGCATTTT. This translates into CASSYPGLQPQHF.

The chain recombines TRBV10-3 with TRBJ2-3; the match to TRBD2 covers 14 bases. V lost 7 bases and J lost 0; bases outside the gene matches: 9. The CDR3 contains 18 residues. The germline CDR1 and CDR2 sequences are ENHRY and SYGVKD. The CDR3 DNA reads as TGTGCCATCAAGGTGGGACTAGCGGGGGCTGCTAGCACAGATACGCAGTATTTT. It yields the protein CAIKVGLAGAASTDTQYF.

Concerning this clone: A much larger clonotype is one base distant, so this may be a read error. The V call is TRBV27, the J call TRBJ2-7; D gene uncertain. Trimming took off 6 bases at V and 0 bases at J, with 3 bases between the two ends. This CDR3 has 11 amino acids. Germline V gene lookup returns CDR1 MNHEY and CDR2 SMNVEV (reference sequence). CDR3 nucleotides: TGTGCCAGCAGCTTCTCCTACGAGCAGTACTTC. Translation gives CASSFSYEQYF.